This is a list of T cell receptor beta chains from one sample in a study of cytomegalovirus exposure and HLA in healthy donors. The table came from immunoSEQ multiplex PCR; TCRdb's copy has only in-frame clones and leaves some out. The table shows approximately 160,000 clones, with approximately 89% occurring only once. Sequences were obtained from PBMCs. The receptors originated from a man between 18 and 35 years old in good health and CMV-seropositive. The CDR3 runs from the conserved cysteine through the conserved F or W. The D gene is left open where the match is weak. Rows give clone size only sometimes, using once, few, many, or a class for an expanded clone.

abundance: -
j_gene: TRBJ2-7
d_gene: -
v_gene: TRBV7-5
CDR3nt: TGTGCCAGAAGCCCCTGTTCGTGCGGGATCTACGAGCAGTACTTC
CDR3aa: CARSPCSCGIYEQYF

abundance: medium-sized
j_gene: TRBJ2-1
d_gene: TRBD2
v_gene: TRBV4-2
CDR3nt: TGTGCCAGCAGCCACACTAGCGGGAGTTCCAATGAGCAGTTCTTC
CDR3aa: CASSHTSGSSNEQFF

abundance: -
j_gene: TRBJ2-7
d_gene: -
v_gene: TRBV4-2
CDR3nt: TGTGCCAGCAAACTCGACAGCCCCAGGGGTAGCCACAAGCAGTACTTC
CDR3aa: CASKLDSPRGSHKQYF

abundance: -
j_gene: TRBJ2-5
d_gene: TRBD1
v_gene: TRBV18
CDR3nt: TGTGCCAGCTCACCTACGAACAGGGGGCAAGGAGAGACCCAGTACTTC
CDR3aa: CASSPTNRGQGETQYF

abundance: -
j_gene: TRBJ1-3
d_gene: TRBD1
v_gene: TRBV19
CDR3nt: TGTGCCAGTAGTATAAGACAGGGCTCTGGAAACACCATATATTTT
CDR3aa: CASSIRQGSGNTIYF

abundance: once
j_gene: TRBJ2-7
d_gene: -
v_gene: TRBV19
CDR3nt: TGTGCCAGTAGTATCCGACTAGATATAGGCGAGCAGTACTTC
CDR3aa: CASSIRLDIGEQYF

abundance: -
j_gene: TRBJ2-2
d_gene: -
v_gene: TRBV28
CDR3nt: TGTGCCAGCACCGCGGACAGCTACACCGGGGAGCTGTTTTTT
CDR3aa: CASTADSYTGELFF

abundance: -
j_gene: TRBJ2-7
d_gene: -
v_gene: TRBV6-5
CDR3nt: TGTGCCAGCAGTCACCGGGGCGAGCAGTACTTC
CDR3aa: CASSHRGEQYF

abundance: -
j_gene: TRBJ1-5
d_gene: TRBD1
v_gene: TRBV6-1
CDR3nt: TGTGCCAGCAGTGAAATGGGGACAGGGGGTCAGCCCCAGCATTTT
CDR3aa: CASSEMGTGGQPQHF

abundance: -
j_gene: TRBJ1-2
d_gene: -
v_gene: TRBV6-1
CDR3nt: TGTGCCAGCAGCCCGGGATTTTATGGCTACACCTTC
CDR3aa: CASSPGFYGYTF

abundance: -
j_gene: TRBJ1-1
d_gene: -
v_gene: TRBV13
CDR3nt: TGTGCCAGCAGCCCACGAGCAGGAAGGAACACTGAAGCTTTCTTT
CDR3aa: CASSPRAGRNTEAFF

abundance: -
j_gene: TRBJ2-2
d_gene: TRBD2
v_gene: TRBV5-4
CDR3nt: TGTGCCAGCAGCTTGGCGCTCTGGACTAGCGGTAACACCGGGGAGCTGTTTTTT
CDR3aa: CASSLALWTSGNTGELFF

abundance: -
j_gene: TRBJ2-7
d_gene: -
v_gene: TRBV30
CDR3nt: TGTGCCGGGAATCCTGACAGGCACTACGAGCAGTACTTC
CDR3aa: CAGNPDRHYEQYF

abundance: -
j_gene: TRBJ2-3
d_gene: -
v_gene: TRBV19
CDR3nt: TGTGCCAGTAGTGGCGGGAAAGGTACAGATACGCAGTATTTT
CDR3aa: CASSGGKGTDTQYF

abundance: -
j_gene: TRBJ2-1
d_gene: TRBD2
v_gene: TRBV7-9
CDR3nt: TGTGCCAGCAGCACCCTAGCCGCGGGAGTCTCCCACAATGAGCAGTTCTTC
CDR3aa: CASSTLAAGVSHNEQFF

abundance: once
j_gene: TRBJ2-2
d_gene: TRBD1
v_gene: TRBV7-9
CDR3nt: TGTGCCAGCAGCCTGGGACAGGGGGAGCCCGGGGAGCTGTTTTTT
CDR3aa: CASSLGQGEPGELFF

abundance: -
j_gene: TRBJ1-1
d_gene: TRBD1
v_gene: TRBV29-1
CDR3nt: TGCAGCGCCCTGCCGACAGGGAAGTTGGACACTGAAGCTTTCTTT
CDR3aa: CSALPTGKLDTEAFF

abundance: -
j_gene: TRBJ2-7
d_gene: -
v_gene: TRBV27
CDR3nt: TGTGCCAGCAGTTTAGCAGGCTCCTACGAGCAGTACTTC
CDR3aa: CASSLAGSYEQYF

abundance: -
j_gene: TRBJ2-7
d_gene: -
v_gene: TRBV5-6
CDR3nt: TGTGCCAGCAGCAGCGCCGGGCCCACGGAGGAGTACTTC
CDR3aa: CASSSAGPTEEYF

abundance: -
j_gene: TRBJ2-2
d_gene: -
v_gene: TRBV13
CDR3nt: TGTGCCAGCAGCTTAGGCCTCAGAAGCGGGGAGCTGTTTTTT
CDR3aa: CASSLGLRSGELFF

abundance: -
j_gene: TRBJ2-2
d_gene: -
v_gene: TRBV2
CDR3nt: TGTGCCAGCCGACCTGGACAGAACACCGGGGAGCTGTTTTTT
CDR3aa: CASRPGQNTGELFF

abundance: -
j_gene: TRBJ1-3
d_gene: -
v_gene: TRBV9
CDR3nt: TGTGCCAGCAGCGCCCCCCGACAGTTCTCTGGAAACACCATATATTTT
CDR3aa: CASSAPRQFSGNTIYF

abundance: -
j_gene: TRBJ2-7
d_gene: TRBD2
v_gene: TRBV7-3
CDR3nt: TGTGCCAGCAGCTTTAAACTAGCGGGAGGAACCTACGAGCAGTACTTC
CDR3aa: CASSFKLAGGTYEQYF

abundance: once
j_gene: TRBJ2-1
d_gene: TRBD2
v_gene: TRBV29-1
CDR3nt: TGCAGCGTGGGGGGAGGGAATGAGCAGTTCTTC
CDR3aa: CSVGGGNEQFF

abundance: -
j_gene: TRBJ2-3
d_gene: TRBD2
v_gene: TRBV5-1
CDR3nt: TGCGCCAGCAGCCCCGGACTAGCGGGAGTAGGAAGGGGAGATACGCAGTATTTT
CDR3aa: CASSPGLAGVGRGDTQYF

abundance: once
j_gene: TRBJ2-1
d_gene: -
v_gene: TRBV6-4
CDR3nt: TGTGCCAGCAGTCTTAACTACGTCTCCTACAATGAGCAGTTCTTC
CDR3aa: CASSLNYVSYNEQFF

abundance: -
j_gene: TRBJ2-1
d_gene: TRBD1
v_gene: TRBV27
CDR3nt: TGTGCCAGCAGGGGACAGGGGGCGCGAAATGAGCAGTTCTTC
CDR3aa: CASRGQGARNEQFF

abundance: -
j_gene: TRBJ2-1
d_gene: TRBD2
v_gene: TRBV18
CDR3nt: TGTGCCAGCTCACCGGGACTAGCGGGAGCTAATGAGCAGTTCTTC
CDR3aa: CASSPGLAGANEQFF

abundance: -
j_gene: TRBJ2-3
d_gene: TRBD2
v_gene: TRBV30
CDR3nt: TGTGCCTGGAGGGATTACAGGCGGGGGAAAGCAGATACGCAGTATTTT
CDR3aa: CAWRDYRRGKADTQYF